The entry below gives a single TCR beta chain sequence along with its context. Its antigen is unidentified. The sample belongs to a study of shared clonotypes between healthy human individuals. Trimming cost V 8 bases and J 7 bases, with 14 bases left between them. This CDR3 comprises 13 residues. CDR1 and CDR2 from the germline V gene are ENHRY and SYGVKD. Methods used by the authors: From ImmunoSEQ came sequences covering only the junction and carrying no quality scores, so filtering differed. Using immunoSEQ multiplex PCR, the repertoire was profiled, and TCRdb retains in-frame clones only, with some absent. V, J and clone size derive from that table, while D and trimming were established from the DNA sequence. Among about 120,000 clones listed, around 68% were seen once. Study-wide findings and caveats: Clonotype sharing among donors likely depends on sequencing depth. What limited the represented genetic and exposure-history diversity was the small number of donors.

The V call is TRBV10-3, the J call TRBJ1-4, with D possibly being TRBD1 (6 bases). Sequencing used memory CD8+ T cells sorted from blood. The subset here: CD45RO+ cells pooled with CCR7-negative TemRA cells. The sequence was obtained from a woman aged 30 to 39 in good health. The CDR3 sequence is CAIRGAIGEKLFF. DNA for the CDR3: TGTGCCATCCGGGGGGCGATCGGTGAAAAACTGTTTTTT.